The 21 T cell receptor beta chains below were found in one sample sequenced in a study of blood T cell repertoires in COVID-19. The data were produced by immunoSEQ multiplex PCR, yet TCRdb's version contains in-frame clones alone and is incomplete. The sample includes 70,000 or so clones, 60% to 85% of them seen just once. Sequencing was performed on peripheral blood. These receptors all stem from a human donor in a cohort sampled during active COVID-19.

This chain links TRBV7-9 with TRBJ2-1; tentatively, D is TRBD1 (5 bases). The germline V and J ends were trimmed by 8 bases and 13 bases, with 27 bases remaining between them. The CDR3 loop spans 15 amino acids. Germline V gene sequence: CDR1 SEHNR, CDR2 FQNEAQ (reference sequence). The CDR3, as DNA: TGTGCCAGCTCGAAGGAGACCCTGGGGCCTCCACGCCAGTTCTTC. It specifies CASSKETLGPPRQFF. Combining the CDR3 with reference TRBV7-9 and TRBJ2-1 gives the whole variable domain DTGVSQNPRHKITKRGQNVTFRCDPISEHNRLYWYRQTLGQGPEFLTYFQNEAQLEKSRLLSDRFSAERPKGSFSTLEIQRTEQGDSAMYLCASSKETLGPPRQFFGPGTRLTVL.

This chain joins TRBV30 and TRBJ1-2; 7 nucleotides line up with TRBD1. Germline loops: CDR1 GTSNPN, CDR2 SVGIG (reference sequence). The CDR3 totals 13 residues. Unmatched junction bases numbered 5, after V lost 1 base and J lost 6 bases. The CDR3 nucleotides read TGTGCCTGGAGTGCAGGGGGTGTCCATGGCTACACCTTC. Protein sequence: CAWSAGGVHGYTF.

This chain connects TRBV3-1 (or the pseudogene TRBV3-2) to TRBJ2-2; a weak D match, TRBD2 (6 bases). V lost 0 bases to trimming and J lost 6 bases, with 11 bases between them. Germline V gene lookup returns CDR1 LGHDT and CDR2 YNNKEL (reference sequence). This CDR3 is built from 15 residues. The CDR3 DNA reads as TGTGCCAGCAGCCAAGATCGTTCGGGGGCCGGGGAGCTGTTTTTT. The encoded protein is CASSQDRSGAGELFF.

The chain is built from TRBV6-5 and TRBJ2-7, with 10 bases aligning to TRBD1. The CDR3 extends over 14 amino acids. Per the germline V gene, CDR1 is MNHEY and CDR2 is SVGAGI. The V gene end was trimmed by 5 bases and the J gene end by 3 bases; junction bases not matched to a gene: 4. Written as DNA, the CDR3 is TGTGCCAGCAGTCCGACAGGGGGCTACTACGAGCAGTACTTC. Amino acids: CASSPTGGYYEQYF.

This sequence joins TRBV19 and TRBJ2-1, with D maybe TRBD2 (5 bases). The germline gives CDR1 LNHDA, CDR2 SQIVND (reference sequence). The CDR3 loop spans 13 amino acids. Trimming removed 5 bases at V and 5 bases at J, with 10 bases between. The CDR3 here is CASSPRVHNEQFF. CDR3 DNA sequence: TGTGCCAGTAGTCCGAGGGTCCACAATGAGCAGTTCTTC.

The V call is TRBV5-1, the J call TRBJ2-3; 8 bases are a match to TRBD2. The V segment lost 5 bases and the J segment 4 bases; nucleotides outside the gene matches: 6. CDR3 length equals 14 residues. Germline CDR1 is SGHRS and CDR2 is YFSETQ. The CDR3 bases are TGCGCCAGCAGTGGGTTAGCGGGACCAGATACGCAGTATTTT. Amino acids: CASSGLAGPDTQYF.

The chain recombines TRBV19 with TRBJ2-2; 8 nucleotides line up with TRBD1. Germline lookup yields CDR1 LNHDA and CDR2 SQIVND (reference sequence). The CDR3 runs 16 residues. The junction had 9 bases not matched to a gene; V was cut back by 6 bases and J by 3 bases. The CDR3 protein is CASSPGRGRYTGELFF. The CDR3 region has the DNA TGTGCCAGTAGCCCAGGCAGGGGGCGGTACACCGGGGAGCTGTTTTTT.

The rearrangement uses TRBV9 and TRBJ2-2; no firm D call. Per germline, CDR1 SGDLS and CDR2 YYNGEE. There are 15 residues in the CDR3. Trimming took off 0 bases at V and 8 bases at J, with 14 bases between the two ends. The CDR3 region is CASSVVGVTTGELFF. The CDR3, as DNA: TGTGCCAGCAGCGTAGTAGGAGTCACTACTGGGGAGCTGTTTTTT.

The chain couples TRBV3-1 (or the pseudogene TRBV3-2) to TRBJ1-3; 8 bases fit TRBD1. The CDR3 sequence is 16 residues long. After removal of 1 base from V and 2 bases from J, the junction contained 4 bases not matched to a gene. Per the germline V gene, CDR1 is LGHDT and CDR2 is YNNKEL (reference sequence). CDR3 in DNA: TGTGCCAGCAGCCAAGGACAGGGGAACGCTGGAAACACCATATATTTT. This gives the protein CASSQGQGNAGNTIYF.

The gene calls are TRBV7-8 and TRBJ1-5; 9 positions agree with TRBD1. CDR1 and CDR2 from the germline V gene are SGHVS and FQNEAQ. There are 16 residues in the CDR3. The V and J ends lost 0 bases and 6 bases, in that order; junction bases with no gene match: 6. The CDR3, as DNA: TGTGCCAGCAGCTTAGCCACACAGGGGGCTGGTCAGCCCCAGCATTTT. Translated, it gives CASSLATQGAGQPQHF.

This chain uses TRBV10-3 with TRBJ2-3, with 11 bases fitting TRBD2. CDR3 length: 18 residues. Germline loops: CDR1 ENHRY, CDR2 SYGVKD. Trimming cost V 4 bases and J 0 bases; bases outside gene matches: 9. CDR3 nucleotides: TGTGCCATCAGTGTGACTAGCGGGGAAATTATTAGCACAGATACGCAGTATTTT. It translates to CAISVTSGEIISTDTQYF.

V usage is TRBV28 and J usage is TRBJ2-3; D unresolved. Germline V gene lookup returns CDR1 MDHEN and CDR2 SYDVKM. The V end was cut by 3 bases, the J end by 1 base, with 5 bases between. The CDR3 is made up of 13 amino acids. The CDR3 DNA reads TGTGCCAGCAGTTTGGCGGGCACAGATACGCAGTATTTT. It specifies CASSLAGTDTQYF.

The CDR3 loop reads CASSFGGGYTGELFF. For the CDR3, the DNA is TGTGCCAGCAGCTTCGGAGGAGGTTACACCGGGGAGCTGTTTTTT. The chain combines TRBV11-2 with TRBJ2-2; D perhaps matches TRBD2 (5 bases). There are 15 residues in the CDR3. The V gene's germline CDR1 is SGHAT and CDR2 FQNNGV. The ends were cut back, 3 bases at V and 3 bases at J, with 11 bases in the middle.

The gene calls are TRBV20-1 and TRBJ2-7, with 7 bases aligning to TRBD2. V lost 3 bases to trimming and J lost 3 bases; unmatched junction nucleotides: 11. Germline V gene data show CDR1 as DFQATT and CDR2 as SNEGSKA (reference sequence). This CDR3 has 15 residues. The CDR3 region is CSASGIERGYYEQYF. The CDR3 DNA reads TGCAGTGCTAGTGGGATTGAGCGGGGCTACTACGAGCAGTACTTC.

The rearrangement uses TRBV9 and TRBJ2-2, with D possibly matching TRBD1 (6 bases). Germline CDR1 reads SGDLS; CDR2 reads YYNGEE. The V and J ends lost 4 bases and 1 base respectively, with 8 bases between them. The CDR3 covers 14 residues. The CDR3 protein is CASSPGQNTGELFF. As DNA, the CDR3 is TGTGCCAGCAGCCCGGGACAGAACACCGGGGAGCTGTTTTTT.

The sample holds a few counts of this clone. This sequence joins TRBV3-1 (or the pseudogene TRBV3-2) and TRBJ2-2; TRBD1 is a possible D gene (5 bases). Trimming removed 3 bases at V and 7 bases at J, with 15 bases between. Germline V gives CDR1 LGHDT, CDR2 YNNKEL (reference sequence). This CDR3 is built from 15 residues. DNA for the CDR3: TGTGCCAGCAGCCAGGTATCAGGGCGCGACGGGGAGCTGTTTTTT. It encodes CASSQVSGRDGELFF.

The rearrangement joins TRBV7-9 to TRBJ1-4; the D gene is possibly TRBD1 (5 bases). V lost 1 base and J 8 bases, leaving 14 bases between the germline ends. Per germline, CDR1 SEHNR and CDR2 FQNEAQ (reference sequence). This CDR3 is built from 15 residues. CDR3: CASSLGGRAQEKLFF. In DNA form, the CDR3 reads TGTGCCAGCAGCTTAGGGGGCAGGGCACAGGAAAAACTGTTTTTT.

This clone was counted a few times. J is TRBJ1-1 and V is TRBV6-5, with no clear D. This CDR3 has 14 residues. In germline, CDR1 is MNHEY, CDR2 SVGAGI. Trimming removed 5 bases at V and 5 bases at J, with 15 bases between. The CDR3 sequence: CASSPIGVGTEAFF. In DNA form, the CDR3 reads TGTGCCAGCAGTCCCATCGGGGTGGGAACTGAAGCTTTCTTT.

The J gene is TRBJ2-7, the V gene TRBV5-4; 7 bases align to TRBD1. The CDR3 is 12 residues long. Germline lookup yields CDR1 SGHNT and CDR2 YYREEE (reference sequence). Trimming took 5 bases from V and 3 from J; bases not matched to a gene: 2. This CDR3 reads CASSRQGYEQYF. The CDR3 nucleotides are TGTGCCAGCAGTCGACAGGGCTACGAGCAGTACTTC.

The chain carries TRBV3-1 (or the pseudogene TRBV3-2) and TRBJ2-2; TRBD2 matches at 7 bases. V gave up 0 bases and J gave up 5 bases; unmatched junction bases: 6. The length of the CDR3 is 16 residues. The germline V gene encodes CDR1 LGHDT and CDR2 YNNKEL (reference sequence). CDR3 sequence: CASSQDSGRGTGELFF. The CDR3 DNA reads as TGTGCCAGCAGCCAAGATAGTGGGAGGGGTACCGGGGAGCTGTTTTTT.

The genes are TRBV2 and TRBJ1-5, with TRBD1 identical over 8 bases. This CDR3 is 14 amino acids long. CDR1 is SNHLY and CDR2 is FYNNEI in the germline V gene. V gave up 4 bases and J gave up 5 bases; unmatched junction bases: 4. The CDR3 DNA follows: TGTGCCAGCAGTGCGGACAGGGTCTATCAGCCCCAGCATTTT. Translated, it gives CASSADRVYQPQHF. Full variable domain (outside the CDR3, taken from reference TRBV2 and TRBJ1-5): EPEVTQTPSHQVTQMGQEVILRCVPISNHLYFYWYRQILGQKVEFLVSFYNNEISEKSEIFDDQFSVERPDGSNFTLKIRSTKLEDSAMYFCASSADRVYQPQHFGDGTRLSIL.